This passage covers 2 T cell receptor beta chains from one sample sequenced in a study of response to subunit inactivated influenza vaccine. TCRdb independently ran MiXCR on the RT-PCR reads; one entry per CDR3 protein. There are approximately 700,000 distinct CDR3 sequences in the sample; about 14% occur only once, and less than 7% lies in the top ten. The sample in question was PBMCs from blood, obtained approximately 15 days before vaccination. The source of these receptors is a man aged 50 to 60 who received an inactivated influenza vaccine.

This clonotype was detected a few times. The gene calls are TRBV20-1 and TRBJ2-4, with D possibly TRBD1 on 6 matching bases. V was clipped by 4 bases and J by 5 bases, with 15 bases between them. The germline CDR1 and CDR2 sequences are DFQATT and SNEGSKA (reference sequence). CDR3 length: 14 residues. The CDR3 DNA reads TGCAGTGCTATCTCCCAGGGGACGCAAAACATTCAGTACTTC. Its protein is CSAISQGTQNIQYF.

This clonotype occurred a few times. The chain recombines TRBV28 with TRBJ1-2, with D possibly being TRBD1 (6 bases). Deletions cut 6 bases from V and 4 bases from J, with 12 bases between. There are 13 residues in the CDR3. Germline V CDR1 and CDR2: MDHEN, SYDVKM. The CDR3 region is CASSSGDTYGYTF. DNA of the CDR3: TGTGCCAGCAGCTCCGGGGACACCTATGGCTACACCTTC.